This TCR beta chain was profiled in a study of cytomegalovirus exposure and HLA in healthy donors (dated by TCRdb to the late 2010s). Regarding the study in general: In an earlier analysis of 587 of the donors, 276 Gb of sequence data and about 110 million unique TCR beta sequences from about 179 million T cells were reported. The study profiled the T cell repertoires of more than 500 subjects by immunosequencing and related them to cytomegalovirus serostatus. In addition to the first cohort of 500 to 850 subjects, a separate validation cohort of approximately 120 different subjects was used. The study combined high-throughput TCR immunosequencing, statistical association of individual TCRs with disease status, and machine learning to predict cytomegalovirus infection status. The genetic ancestry cluster associated with self-reported Caucasian donors included roughly 84% of the roughly 380 genotyped donors. An earlier analysis of fewer than 700 of the donors applied high-throughput TCR beta sequencing to assess whether each TCR beta V gene segment acted as functional or pseudogenic. Rather than drawing on any new phenotypic data, the later analysis identified candidate immune exposures from TCR beta sequences and the way those sequences occurred across donors. About 280 gigabases of sequencing data and about 92 million unique TCR sequences made up an early release that covered approximately 620 HLA-typed donors. HLA typing covered class I and class II loci at four-digit resolution. Typing coverage varied by locus: 629-630 donors for A, B, C, DRB1 and DQB1; roughly 520 for DQA1; over 600 for DPA1; approximately 490 for DPB1. The study aimed to test whether cataloging public T cell receptors could reveal signatures of past pathogen exposure. A later analysis re-analyzed previously published TCR beta repertoires from 650 to 800 donors and added high-resolution HLA genotyping to study TCR occurrence patterns. Roughly 5 DR-DQ haplotypes were treated as single units for association and clustering because of strong linkage in the cohort. All discovery cohort repertoires had been generated using a single sequencing platform. Donor age, sex, ethnicity and CMV serostatus were compiled together with the repertoire data. A later genetic analysis used genome-wide SNP genotypes for about 60% of the 666 donors, treating that subset as a discovery cohort. Across about 380 genotyped donors of the cohort, an average of about 220,000 unique TCR beta nucleotide sequences per donor were sequenced, and roughly a sixth of those sequences were non-productive. Overall results and qualifications from the work: Linkage disequilibrium might explain the correlated functional status among segregating V segments, but an unknown experimental factor could not be ruled out. An association between a missense DCLRE1C variant and V-gene and J-gene trimming of TCR beta chains was found in a later genetic analysis and replicated in an independent cohort. Because counts were too low, seventeen rarely observed V segments, including chromosome 9 orphons, were excluded from the earlier analysis of roughly 580 of the donors. The study gave a list of 150 to 200 TCR beta chains associated with cytomegalovirus. The classifier was reported to diagnose cytomegalovirus status with high specificity and sensitivity in both the original cohort and the validation cohort. In a later analysis, the rate of TCR association differed among HLA loci, with DRB1 alleles having the most associated TCRs and HLA-C alleles having the fewest. In a later analysis, about 16,000 TCR beta sequences were associated with specific HLA alleles at a false discovery rate of 0.05. A cluster of highly shared sequence variants was judged likely to be a technical artifact of the sequencing pipeline. A later analysis reported that several top co-occurrence clusters appeared linked to parvovirus B19, influenza, CMV and Epstein-Barr virus. Compared with the roughly 700-donor mean, donors in an Asian-associated ancestry cluster had fewer N-insertions in productive TCRs, according to a later genetic analysis. Presence/absence analyses assumed roughly uniform sequencing depth across donors, an assumption that may not hold. In vitro tests confirmed that a few of the cytomegalovirus-associated TCR beta chains recognize cytomegalovirus antigens. When HLA alleles, especially DR and DQ, strongly co-occurred, attributing TCR associations to individual alleles was difficult. A later analysis found that most CMV-associated TCR beta chains appeared HLA-restricted, with HLA associations seemingly driven largely by CMV exposure. In this cohort, only TCR beta chains were sequenced, and detectable features were limited by the absence of alpha or paired-chain data. Most TCR sequences were observed very rarely across donors, whereas some public TCRs were present in many individuals. In an earlier analysis of 587 of the donors, most TCR beta V segments were observed in productive rearrangements about 87% or about 30% of the time, broadly matching IMGT annotations. According to the authors, the approach could potentially be generalized to other disease states and immunological phenotypes. A further reported finding was that TCR beta sequences accurately predicted the HLA-A and HLA-B alleles for most subjects in the first cohort. Because HLA typing was missing for some donors at each locus, association tests included only the typed subset. For the cohort, immune exposure information was limited to CMV serostatus. Compared with equally common non-associated chains, HLA-associated TCR beta chains in a later analysis were more clonally expanded and had lower generation probabilities.

A note on this clone: It lacks a known antigen. No per-base quality is available; no much larger clone lies one base away.

The cohort was made up of roughly 670 healthy bone marrow donors. At the time of sampling, all cohort members were nominally healthy, though unrecorded immune exposures were likely present. The donor was CMV seropositive and belonged to the group of 250 to 300 seropositive cohort members. A peripheral blood sample was provided by each donor, and peripheral blood mononuclear cells were used for TCR beta sequencing. Genomic DNA was extracted from the blood cell samples with the Qiagen DNeasy Blood Extraction Kit. Library preparation was by the immunoSEQ multiplex PCR assay. For the multiplex PCR, a mixture combining 60 forward primers for TCR Vbeta segments and 13 reverse primers for TCR Jbeta segments was used. A multiplex PCR assay on genomic DNA amplified the CDR3 region of rearranged TCR beta genes. The amplified TCR beta libraries were sequenced on the Illumina HiSeq System as 87-base-pair reads. The original methods were these. Across the roughly 670 repertoires, a later analysis counted 80 million or so unique TCR beta chains, about 10 million of which were shared by at least two donors. A nearest-neighbor algorithm error-corrected the raw reads and collapsed the reads into unique sequences, merging closely related sequences to remove PCR and sequencing errors. Alignment of CDR3 sequences to IMGT reference sequences was used to assign V, D and J gene segments. For a sequence to be retained, a match of at least six nucleotides to both a V gene segment and a J gene segment was required. A rearrangement counted as productive if the CDR3 had no stop codons and remained in frame with V and J, and every other rearrangement counted as non-productive. CDR3 was defined by IMGT convention, running from the second conserved V-encoded cysteine to the conserved J-encoded phenylalanine. The earlier analysis of about 570 of the donors excluded any sequence lacking an unambiguous match to a single V gene segment. In an earlier analysis of 450 to 700 of the donors, V segments were called functional above 56.7% productive rearrangements and were called segregating when the between-donor standard deviation exceeded 5%. A statistical classification framework was built to diagnose cytomegalovirus status from the catalog of TCR beta chain sequences. In a later analysis, V and J genes were assigned by comparing TCR nucleotide sequences against IMGT/GENE-DB human TR gene sequences. The TCRdist pipeline was used in a later analysis to assign CDR3 sequences and most-parsimonious VDJ recombination scenarios. A later analysis defined each TCR beta chain by its CDR3 amino acid sequence plus V-gene family, and excluded reads lacking a unique V-gene family. To address suspected cross-contamination and a sequencing artifact, a later analysis removed 592 highly shared, low-generation-probability nucleotide sequences. A later analysis calculated a clonal expansion index for each public chain from normalized within-repertoire ranks of inferred template counts. In a later analysis, generation probabilities were computed using a VDJ recombination model fitted to out-of-frame rearrangements, and the results were checked against IGoR. A later analysis scored TCR-TCR, TCR-HLA and TCR-CMV co-occurrence with hypergeometric tests, applying a repertoire-size bias correction to TCR pairs. In a later analysis, false discovery rates were estimated by permuting HLA or CMV assignments 20 times. A later analysis grouped co-occurring TCRs with DBSCAN, adding TCRdist sequence similarity when clustering within HLA-allele-positive subsets. Repertoires with fewer than 30,000 or more than 120,000 public chains, plus five repertoires with anomalous nucleotide sharing, were excluded from co-occurrence clustering. TCRdb limited this immuneACCESS table to in-frame rearrangements with V and J called. A share of clones is missing; checked studies link under half to unresolved V genes, and the rest is unexplained. That table gives V, J and clone size, and the DNA gave D and trimming. Across this sample there are 110,000 to 150,000 clones, with around 80% seen only once. 4% to 4.5% of the sample belongs to the ten largest clones.

The receptor comes from a middle-aged woman in good health and CMV-seropositive. The sequenced material came from PBMCs.

The CDR3 is CASSRSGRVYEQYF. The DNA reads TGTGCCAGCTCAAGAAGCGGGAGAGTTTACGAGCAGTACTTC. This receptor chain uses TRBV27 and TRBJ2-7; 8 bases in between match TRBD2. Trimming takes 8 bases off V and 4 bases off J; junction bases not matched to a gene: 10. The CDR3, cysteine through phenylalanine, is 14 amino acids long. The entry retains the CDR3 DNA only, 42 bases that are in frame from base 1. From the germline V gene (reference sequence), CDR1 is MNHEY and CDR2 is SMNVEV.